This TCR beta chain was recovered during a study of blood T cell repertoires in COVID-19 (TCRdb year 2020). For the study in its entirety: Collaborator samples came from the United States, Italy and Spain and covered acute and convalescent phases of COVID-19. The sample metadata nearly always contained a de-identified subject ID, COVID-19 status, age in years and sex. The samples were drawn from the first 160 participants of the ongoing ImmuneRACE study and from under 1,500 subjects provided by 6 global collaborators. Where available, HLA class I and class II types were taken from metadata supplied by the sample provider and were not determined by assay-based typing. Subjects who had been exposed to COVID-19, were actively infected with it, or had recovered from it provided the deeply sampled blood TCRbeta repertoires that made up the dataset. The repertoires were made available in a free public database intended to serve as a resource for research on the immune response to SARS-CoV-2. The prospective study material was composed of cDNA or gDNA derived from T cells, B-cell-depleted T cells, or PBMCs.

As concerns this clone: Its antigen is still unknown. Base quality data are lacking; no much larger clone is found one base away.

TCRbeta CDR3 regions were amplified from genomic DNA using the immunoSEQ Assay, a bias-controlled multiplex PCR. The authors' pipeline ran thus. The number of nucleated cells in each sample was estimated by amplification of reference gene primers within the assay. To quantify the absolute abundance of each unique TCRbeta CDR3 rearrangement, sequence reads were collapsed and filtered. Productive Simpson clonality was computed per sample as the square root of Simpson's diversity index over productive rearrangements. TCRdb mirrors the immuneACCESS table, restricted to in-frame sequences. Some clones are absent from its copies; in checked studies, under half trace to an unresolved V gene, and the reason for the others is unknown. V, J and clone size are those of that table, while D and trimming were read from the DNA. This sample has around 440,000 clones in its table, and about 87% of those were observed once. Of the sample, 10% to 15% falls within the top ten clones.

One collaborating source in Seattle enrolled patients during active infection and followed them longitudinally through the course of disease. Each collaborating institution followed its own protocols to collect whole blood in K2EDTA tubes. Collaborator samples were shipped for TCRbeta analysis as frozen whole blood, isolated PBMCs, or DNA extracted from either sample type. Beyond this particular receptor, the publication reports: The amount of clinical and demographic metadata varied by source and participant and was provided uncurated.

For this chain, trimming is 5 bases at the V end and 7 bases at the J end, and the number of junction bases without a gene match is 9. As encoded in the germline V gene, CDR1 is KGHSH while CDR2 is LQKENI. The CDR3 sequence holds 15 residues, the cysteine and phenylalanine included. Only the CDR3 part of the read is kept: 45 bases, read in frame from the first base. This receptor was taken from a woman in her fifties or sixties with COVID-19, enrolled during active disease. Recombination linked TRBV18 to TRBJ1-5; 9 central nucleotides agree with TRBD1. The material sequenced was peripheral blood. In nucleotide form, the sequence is TGTGCCAGCTCATCCGGGACAGGGAAATCACAGCCCCAGCATTTT. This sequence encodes CASSSGTGKSQPQHF.